The entry below describes one T cell receptor (beta chain). The antigen remains undetermined. cDNA molecules carried unique molecular identifiers, and template switching added a universal primer site. TCRdb re-analysed the 5' RACE reads in MiXCR, keeping a single row per CDR3 protein. In the table there are a few hundred thousand distinct CDR3 sequences, around 8.3% of which are singletons. Germline values: CDR1 DFQATT, CDR2 SNEGSKA (reference sequence). The CDR3 covers 18 residues. V shed 0 bases and J 6 bases; nucleotides not matched to a gene: 12. This sample is part of a study of identical twins. Study-level points and caveats: Modelling approaches yielded underestimates of out-of-frame TCR alpha sharing between monozygotic twins. Conclusions came from cross-sectional statistical analysis, not from following the same donors. Partial confounding of zero-insertion analyses by invariant MAIT and iNKT cells was possible.

These data were also reused for a study on yellow fever vaccine responses in identical twins.

This sequence was found in a woman aged 18 to 35 in good health. This sequence joins TRBV20-1 and TRBJ2-5; 14 nucleotides align to TRBD2. The sample consisted of CD8+ T cells sorted from blood. The CDR3 spells CSARDLIPGLAGEKTQYF. CDR3 bases: TGCAGTGCTAGAGACTTAATTCCGGGACTAGCGGGAGAGAAGACCCAGTACTTC.